One sample yielded the 26 T cell receptor beta chains listed below, sequenced in a study of PD-L1 blockade in urothelial cancer. Assay: immunoSEQ multiplex PCR; the TCRdb copy retains only in-frame clones and omits some. The table records roughly 40,000 clones, about 90% of them present only once. Time point reported: peripheral blood 6 weeks after treatment start. Specimen: PBMCs, collected around atezolizumab (anti-PD-L1) treatment. The receptors originated from a man between 65 and 85 years old with urothelial cancer.

The chain combines TRBV10-3 with TRBJ2-5, with D perhaps TRBD1 (6 bases). CDR1 and CDR2 from the germline V gene are ENHRY and SYGVKD. The CDR3 runs 19 residues. V shed 0 bases and J shed 5 bases, with 25 bases lying between them. The DNA for the CDR3 is TGTGCCATCAGTGAGTCAGGTGGCAGGATTGGCAGGGGAGTCGAGACCCAGTACTTC. It codes for CAISESGGRIGRGVETQYF.

The chain employs TRBV10-1 and TRBJ1-2; tentative D call: TRBD1 (6 bases). The CDR3 spans 12 residues. Germline CDR1 and CDR2: WNHNN and SYGVQD (reference sequence). V gave up 6 bases and J gave up 3 bases, with 8 bases separating them. The CDR3 protein is CASSSGDYGYTF. The CDR3 coding sequence is TGCGCCAGCAGCTCAGGGGACTATGGCTACACCTTC.

The V and J genes are TRBV6-5 and TRBJ2-3, with TRBD2 matching 7 bases. Unmatched junction bases numbered 9, after V lost 2 bases and J lost 4 bases. CDR3 length: 16 residues. Per germline, CDR1 MNHEY and CDR2 SVGAGI. The chain's CDR3 is CASSYRAGYNSDTQYF. The CDR3 nucleotides read TGTGCCAGCAGTTACCGAGCGGGATATAATTCAGATACGCAGTATTTT.

V gene TRBV5-5 combines with J gene TRBJ2-5; 8 positions agree with TRBD1. With V trimmed by 1 base and J by 5 bases, 7 bases remained unmatched. The CDR3 consists of 15 residues. Germline CDR1 is SGHKS and CDR2 is YYEKEE (reference sequence). CDR3 sequence: CASSLMDRETETQYF. CDR3 nucleotides: TGTGCCAGCAGCTTGATGGACAGGGAAACGGAGACCCAGTACTTC.

This sequence joins TRBV28 and TRBJ1-2; TRBD1 aligns across 11 bases. This CDR3 region has 13 residues. Germline CDR1 reads MDHEN; CDR2 reads SYDVKM. The V and J ends lost 6 bases and 8 bases, in that order; junction bases with no gene match: 5. CDR3 in amino acids: CASSQDRGLGYTF. DNA of the CDR3: TGTGCCAGCAGCCAGGACAGGGGGCTCGGCTACACCTTC.

The V gene is TRBV6-1, the J gene TRBJ2-2; D is ambiguous. Germline loops: CDR1 MNHNS, CDR2 SASEGT. This CDR3 is built from 15 residues. V lost 0 bases to trimming and J lost 5 bases, with 10 bases between them. The CDR3 region has the DNA TGTGCCAGCAGTGAAGCGAGGCTCCGGACCGGGGAGCTGTTTTTT. It is translated as CASSEARLRTGELFF.

The chain has TRBV5-6 and TRBJ2-3; possibly TRBD2 for D (6 bases). CDR3 size: 16 residues. V lost 4 bases, J lost 2 bases, and 17 bases lay in between. Per germline, CDR1 SGHDT and CDR2 YYEEEE. The CDR3 spells CASSTFWRDYTDTQYF. Here the CDR3 DNA reads TGTGCCAGCAGCACGTTTTGGCGGGATTACACAGATACGCAGTATTTT.

CDR3 in DNA: TGTTCAACGGGACAGGGGGTCTACAATGAGCAGTTCTTC. Its protein is CSTGQGVYNEQFF. This chain joins TRBV18 and TRBJ2-1; 11 nucleotides agree with TRBD1. Germline V CDR1 and CDR2: KGHSH, LQKENI. This CDR3 is 13 amino acids long.

The chain combines TRBV7-8 with TRBJ2-7; D not resolved. V gave up 5 bases and J gave up 5 bases, with 10 bases separating them. CDR1 is SGHVS, CDR2 FQNEAQ, per germline. The CDR3 loop spans 12 amino acids. The CDR3 protein is CASSRIQNEQYF. DNA for the CDR3: TGTGCCAGCAGCCGGATACAGAACGAGCAGTACTTC.

The chain links TRBV7-2 to TRBJ1-5; 7 bases agree with TRBD1. Trimming at V came to 1 base and at J to 0 bases, leaving 3 bases not matched to a gene. This CDR3 comprises 16 residues. CDR1 is SGHTA, CDR2 FQGNSA, per germline. The CDR3 DNA sequence: TGTGCCAGCAGCTTAGAAGGGGGCTATAGCAATCAGCCCCAGCATTTT. Translating it yields CASSLEGGYSNQPQHF.

The chain uses TRBV6-5 and TRBJ2-7; 8 nucleotides agree with TRBD2. Germline V CDR1 and CDR2: MNHEY, SVGAGI. The CDR3 runs to 15 residues. With V trimmed by 7 bases and J by 6 bases, 14 bases remained unmatched. CDR3 in DNA: TGTGCCAGCAAGCGGGGGCGGATGGGCAATGGCGAGCAGTACTTC. Translation: CASKRGRMGNGEQYF.

This clone has a single count. The chain employs TRBV6-1 and TRBJ2-5; 7 nucleotides match TRBD1. V was pared by 2 bases and J by 5 bases, with 11 bases of the junction left unmatched. The CDR3 is made up of 16 amino acids. The V gene's germline CDR1 is MNHNS and CDR2 SASEGT. The CDR3 protein is CASSENPTGFTETQYF. CDR3 sequence (DNA): TGTGCCAGCAGTGAAAACCCGACAGGGTTTACGGAGACCCAGTACTTC.

The V call is TRBV19, the J call TRBJ2-1; TRBD2 agrees at 14 bases. The V and J ends lost 5 bases and 5 bases, in that order; junction bases with no gene match: 2. The CDR3 is 15 amino acids. The germline gives CDR1 LNHDA, CDR2 SQIVND (reference sequence). The CDR3 region has the DNA TGTGCCAGTAGTCGACTAGCGGGGGGGAACAATGAGCAGTTCTTC. It yields the protein CASSRLAGGNNEQFF.

J is TRBJ1-2 and V is TRBV28; weak D call: TRBD1 (6 bases). V was pared by 8 bases and J by 12 bases, with 22 bases between. The CDR3 is 13 amino acids. Germline CDR1 is MDHEN and CDR2 is SYDVKM. In nucleotides, the CDR3 is TGTGCCAGCCTCCTGATTGGACAGATGTTACACACCTTC. This gives the protein CASLLIGQMLHTF.

The V call is TRBV5-1, the J call TRBJ1-2, with D possibly TRBD1 on 6 matching bases. Trimming took off 4 bases at V and 3 bases at J, with 13 bases between the two ends. This CDR3 region has 14 residues. Germline values: CDR1 SGHRS, CDR2 YFSETQ. The CDR3 protein is CASSLQGMDYGYTF. CDR3 coding DNA: TGCGCCAGCAGCCTACAGGGTATGGACTATGGCTACACCTTC.

This clone was recorded only once. The rearrangement links TRBV6-6 to TRBJ2-2; 12 nucleotides agree with TRBD1. Per germline, CDR1 MNHNY and CDR2 SVGAGI (reference sequence). The junction had 2 bases not matched to a gene; V was cut back by 5 bases and J by 4 bases. The length of the CDR3 is 15 residues. The CDR3 bases are TGTGCCAGCAGTCAGGGACAGGGGGCCACCGGGGAGCTGTTTTTT. Amino acid sequence: CASSQGQGATGELFF.

There are a few counts of this clone. The CDR3 sequence: CASSPRHLSGELFF. The CDR3 nucleotides read TGTGCCAGTAGTCCCAGACATCTATCCGGGGAGCTGTTTTTT. V is TRBV19 and J is TRBJ2-2; no clear D. The CDR3 is 14 residues long. Germline CDR1 LNHDA, CDR2 SQIVND (reference sequence). Trimming removed 5 bases at V and 6 bases at J, with 13 bases between. The variable domain in full, completed from reference TRBV19 and TRBJ2-2, reads DGGITQSPKYLFRKEGQNVTLSCEQNLNHDAMYWYRQDPGQGLRLIYYSQIVNDFQKGDIAEGYSVSREKKESFPLTVTSAQKNPTAFYLCASSPRHLSGELFFGEGSRLTVL.

The genes are TRBV28 and TRBJ2-3; TRBD2 aligns across 8 bases. CDR1 MDHEN and CDR2 SYDVKM come from the germline V gene. The CDR3 is 16 amino acids. With V trimmed by 5 bases and J by 7 bases, 14 bases remained unmatched. Here the CDR3 DNA reads TGTGCCAGCAGTGCCACCGGGACTAGGCCTTCATATACGCAGTATTTT. Encoded protein: CASSATGTRPSYTQYF. Together with reference TRBV28 and TRBJ2-3, the CDR3 gives the full variable domain: DVKVTQSSRYLVKRTGEKVFLECVQDMDHENMFWYRQDPGLGLRLIYFSYDVKMKEKGDIPEGYSVSREKKERFSLILESASTNQTSMYLCASSATGTRPSYTQYFGPGTRLTVL.

The gene calls are TRBV5-6 and TRBJ1-4; a possible D gene is TRBD1 (6 bases). Germline V gene sequence: CDR1 SGHDT, CDR2 YYEEEE. This CDR3 has 15 amino acids. Trimming took 0 bases from V and 4 from J, leaving 10 bases between them. CDR3: CASSLVDRDNEKLFF. CDR3 DNA sequence: TGTGCCAGCAGCTTGGTGGACAGAGATAATGAAAAACTGTTTTTT. Supplemented by reference TRBV5-6 and TRBJ1-4, the full variable domain reads DAGVTQSPTHLIKTRGQQVTLRCSPKSGHDTVSWYQQALGQGPQFIFQYYEEEERQRGNFPDRFSGHQFPNYSSELNVNALLLGDSALYLCASSLVDRDNEKLFFGSGTQLSVL.

The chain employs TRBV4-1 and TRBJ2-2, with no clear D. CDR3 length equals 15 residues. Germline CDR1 MGHRA, CDR2 YSYEKL. V lost 0 bases and J lost 7, with 12 bases in between. Here the CDR3 reads CASSQESSRGGELFF. The DNA for the CDR3 is TGCGCCAGCAGCCAAGAGAGCAGTAGAGGCGGGGAGCTGTTTTTT.

V gene TRBV27 combines with J gene TRBJ2-1, with 8 nucleotides matching TRBD2. Per germline, CDR1 MNHEY and CDR2 SMNVEV (reference sequence). The CDR3 is 15 amino acids. With 5 bases clipped from V and 5 bases from J, the junction kept 8 bases outside the gene matches. The CDR3 loop is CASSLSGAVNNEQFF. CDR3 bases: TGTGCCAGCAGTCTTAGCGGGGCAGTAAACAATGAGCAGTTCTTC.

V usage is TRBV2 and J usage is TRBJ2-7, with TRBD1 matching 9 bases. Germline values: CDR1 SNHLY, CDR2 FYNNEI. V was clipped by 7 bases and J by 3 bases; unmatched bases: 13. The CDR3 contains 16 residues. In DNA form, the CDR3 reads TGTGCCAGCACCCGACGCGCGGGACAGGGCCACTACGAGCAGTACTTC. It is translated as CASTRRAGQGHYEQYF. The variable domain in full, completed from reference TRBV2 and TRBJ2-7, reads EPEVTQTPSHQVTQMGQEVILRCVPISNHLYFYWYRQILGQKVEFLVSFYNNEISEKSEIFDDQFSVERPDGSNFTLKIRSTKLEDSAMYFCASTRRAGQGHYEQYFGPGTRLTVT.

The chain links TRBV10-3 to TRBJ2-7, with D possibly matching TRBD1 (6 bases). This CDR3 spans 13 amino acids. Germline CDR1 reads ENHRY; CDR2 reads SYGVKD. Trimming cost V 3 bases and J 3 bases, with 9 bases left between them. CDR3 sequence reads: CAISDARGYEQYF. CDR3 coding DNA: TGTGCCATCAGTGACGCCAGGGGCTACGAGCAGTACTTC.

The chain is built from TRBV5-1 and TRBJ2-5; D is undetermined. From germline, CDR1 is SGHRS and CDR2 YFSETQ. V lost 2 bases and J lost 5, with 10 bases in between. The CDR3 runs 13 residues. CDR3 sequence (DNA): TGCGCCAGCAGCTTTAGCCCCTCGGAGACCCAGTACTTC. Translated: CASSFSPSETQYF.

This sequence joins TRBV30 and TRBJ1-3; unclear D gene. Trimming shortened V by 0 bases and J by 2 bases, and 14 bases separated the two germline ends. This CDR3 region has 16 residues. The germline V gene has CDR1 GTSNPN and CDR2 SVGIG (reference sequence). Written as DNA, the CDR3 is TGTGCCTGGAGTGTCCTCCCGGGTAGTGCTGGAAACACCATATATTTT. This gives the protein CAWSVLPGSAGNTIYF.

The chain links TRBV30 to TRBJ2-2, with 12 bases that match TRBD2. Trimming removed 2 bases from V and 1 base from J; junction bases left unmatched: 8. The CDR3 covers 18 residues. CDR1 and CDR2 (germline): GTSNPN, SVGIG (reference sequence). The CDR3 bases are TGTGCCTGGAGTCAGACTAGCGGGGGCCCTATGAACACCGGGGAGCTGTTTTTT. Amino acids: CAWSQTSGGPMNTGELFF.